This entry describes one T cell receptor (beta chain). Its antigen is currently not known. The record has no base qualities; no much larger clone is one base away. The cohort consisted of 650 to 850 healthy bone marrow donors. Cohort members were all nominally healthy when sampled, although unrecorded immune exposures were likely present. The donor was CMV seronegative and belonged to the group of 320 or so seronegative cohort members. A peripheral blood sample was collected from each donor, and TCR beta sequencing was performed on peripheral blood mononuclear cells. The Qiagen DNeasy Blood Extraction Kit was used to extract genomic DNA from the blood cell samples. The CDR3 spans 15 residues, from the cysteine through the phenylalanine. Of the read, only the CDR3 DNA is kept; its 45 bases are in frame from base 1. V is reduced by 0 bases and J by 2 bases, leaving a spacing of 11 bases between them. The germline V gene provides CDR1 KGHSH and CDR2 LQKENI.

These data belong to a study of cytomegalovirus exposure and HLA in healthy donors (dated by TCRdb to 2016 to 2017). Background for the entire study: An earlier analysis of roughly 570 of the donors reported over 250 Gb of sequence data and 95 million to 140 million unique TCR beta sequences obtained from roughly 180 million T cells. An early release that covered about 640 HLA-typed donors contained 250 to 350 gigabases of sequencing data and 70 million to 100 million unique TCR sequences. Of the 300 to 400 genotyped donors, over 70% fell in the genetic ancestry cluster associated with self-reported Caucasian donors. The aim of the study was to test whether cataloging public T cell receptors could identify signatures of past pathogen exposure. The study used immunosequencing to profile the T cell repertoires of approximately 650 subjects and linked those repertoires to cytomegalovirus serostatus. Along with the approximately 650-subject first cohort, a separate validation cohort of roughly 110 different subjects was used. The study combined high-throughput TCR immunosequencing, statistical association of individual TCRs with disease status, and machine learning to predict cytomegalovirus infection status. In a later analysis, previously published TCR beta repertoires from 666 donors were re-analyzed and high-resolution HLA genotyping was added so that TCR occurrence patterns could be studied. Rather than using new phenotypic data, the later analysis identified candidate immune exposures from TCR beta sequences and from how often those sequences occurred across donors. An earlier analysis of a few hundred of the donors applied high-throughput TCR beta sequencing to assess whether each TCR beta V gene segment acted as functional or pseudogenic. Donor age, sex, ethnicity and CMV serostatus were collected together with the repertoire data. A later genetic analysis used genome-wide SNP genotypes for about 65% of the roughly 700 donors, treating that subset as a discovery cohort. All discovery cohort repertoires had been generated using a single sequencing platform. Both class I and class II loci were covered by HLA typing, at four-digit resolution. The number of typed donors differed by locus: about 620-640 for A, B, C, DRB1 and DQB1; 522 for DQA1; around 580 for DPA1; and some 470 for DPB1. Roughly five DR-DQ haplotypes were treated as single units for association and clustering because of strong linkage in the cohort. On average, roughly 240,000 unique TCR beta nucleotide sequences were sequenced per donor among a few hundred genotyped donors of the cohort, with around 19% of those sequences being non-productive.

The receptor library was made with the immunoSEQ multiplex PCR assay. For the multiplex PCR, a mixture combining 60 forward primers for TCR Vbeta segments and 13 reverse primers for TCR Jbeta segments was used. The CDR3 region of rearranged TCR beta genes was amplified from genomic DNA with a multiplex PCR assay. The amplified TCR beta libraries were sequenced on the Illumina HiSeq System as 87-base-pair reads. Per the source publication's procedure: A later analysis tallied tens of millions of unique TCR beta chains across the 666 repertoires, and about 10 million of those chains were shared by two or more donors. Raw reads were error-corrected and collapsed into unique sequences by a nearest-neighbor algorithm in which closely related sequences were merged to remove PCR and sequencing errors. V, D and J gene segments were assigned by aligning CDR3 sequences to IMGT reference sequences. For a sequence to be retained, at least a six-nucleotide match to both a V gene segment and a J gene segment was required. A rearrangement counted as productive if the CDR3 had no stop codons and remained in frame with V and J, and every other rearrangement counted as non-productive. Following IMGT convention, CDR3 was defined as the stretch from the second conserved V-encoded cysteine up to the conserved J-encoded phenylalanine. In an earlier analysis of some 550 of the donors, sequences lacking an unambiguous match to a single V gene segment were excluded. In an earlier analysis of more than 500 of the donors, a V segment was called functional when productive rearrangements were above 56.7%, and segregating when the standard deviation between donors exceeded 5%. A statistical classification framework was built to diagnose cytomegalovirus status from the catalog of TCR beta chain sequences. V and J gene assignment, in a later analysis, came from comparing TCR nucleotide sequences with IMGT/GENE-DB human TR gene sequences. In a later analysis, CDR3 sequences and most-parsimonious VDJ recombination scenarios were assigned using the TCRdist pipeline. In a later analysis, each TCR beta chain was defined by its CDR3 amino acid sequence together with its V-gene family, and reads without a unique V-gene family were excluded. To address suspected cross-contamination and a sequencing artifact, a later analysis removed around 590 highly shared, low-generation-probability nucleotide sequences. In a later analysis, a clonal expansion index for each public chain was calculated from normalized within-repertoire ranks of inferred template counts. In a later analysis, generation probabilities were computed with a VDJ recombination model fitted to out-of-frame rearrangements, and the resulting probabilities were checked against IGoR. In a later analysis, hypergeometric tests were used to score TCR-TCR, TCR-HLA and TCR-CMV co-occurrence, with a repertoire-size bias correction applied to TCR pairs. In a later analysis, false discovery rates were estimated by permuting HLA or CMV assignments 20 times. A later analysis grouped co-occurring TCRs with DBSCAN, adding TCRdist sequence similarity when clustering within HLA-allele-positive subsets. Repertoires with fewer than 30,000 or more than 120,000 public chains were left out of co-occurrence clustering, as were a handful of repertoires with anomalous nucleotide sharing. TCRdb provides this immuneACCESS table in a form limited to in-frame rearrangements. Some clones are lacking; in checked studies, under half of them reflect an unresolved V gene, and why the rest are absent is not known. That table is the source of V, J and clone size, and D and trimming were worked out from the DNA. The sample table shows around 150,000 clones, and more than 70% are seen once. The leading ten clones occupy 2% to 2.5% of the sample.

The paper as a whole reports these results and caveats: A total of roughly 160 TCR beta chains were listed by the study as associated with cytomegalovirus. In a later genetic analysis, fewer N-insertions in productive TCRs were reported among donors in an Asian-associated ancestry cluster than the approximately 670-donor mean. In a later analysis, HLA-associated TCR beta chains were found to be more clonally expanded and to have lower generation probabilities than equally common non-associated chains. In a later analysis, TCR association rates were found to vary across HLA loci, with the most associated TCRs seen for DRB1 alleles and the fewest for HLA-C alleles. Assigning TCR associations to individual alleles was difficult when HLA alleles, especially DR and DQ, strongly co-occurred. A group of highly shared sequence variants was considered likely to be a technical artifact of the sequencing pipeline. According to a later analysis, most CMV-associated TCR beta chains appeared to be HLA-restricted, and the HLA associations seemed to be driven largely by CMV exposure. In a later analysis, several top co-occurrence clusters were reported to appear linked to parvovirus B19, influenza, CMV and Epstein-Barr virus. At a false discovery rate of 0.05, a later analysis linked some 17,000 TCR beta sequences to specific HLA alleles. A few of the identified cytomegalovirus-associated TCR beta chains were confirmed in vitro to be specific for cytomegalovirus antigens. The classifier was reported to diagnose cytomegalovirus status with high specificity and sensitivity in both the original cohort and the validation cohort. In an earlier analysis of some 500 of the donors, most TCR beta V segments appeared in productive rearrangements about 87% or about 30% of the time, broadly matching IMGT annotations. The 87-base-pair reads could not distinguish some IMGT-functional V segments, including TRBV6-2 and TRBV6-3, so those segments were excluded. In this cohort, only TCR beta chains were sequenced, and detectable features were limited by the absence of alpha or paired-chain data. A further reported finding was that TCR beta sequences accurately predicted the HLA-A and HLA-B alleles for most subjects in the first cohort. Around 16 rarely observed V segments, including chromosome 9 orphons, were excluded from the earlier analysis of several hundred of the donors because counts were too low. Across donors, most TCR sequences were observed very rarely, whereas some public TCRs were present in many individuals. In a later genetic analysis, a missense DCLRE1C variant was associated with V-gene and J-gene trimming of TCR beta chains, and the association was replicated in an independent cohort. According to the authors, the approach could potentially be generalized to other disease states and immunological phenotypes. Presence/absence analyses assumed roughly uniform sequencing depth across donors, an assumption that may not hold. Linkage disequilibrium might explain the correlated functional status among segregating V segments, but an unknown experimental factor could not be ruled out. Because HLA typing was unavailable for some donors at each locus, only the typed subset was used in association tests. The only immune exposure information available for the cohort was CMV serostatus.

The chain uses TRBV18 and TRBJ2-7; 6 matching bases give a weak D call of TRBD2. This sequence was found in a man in his thirties or forties in good health and CMV-seronegative. The sequencing input was PBMCs. The sequenced DNA is TGTGCCAGCTCACCACCCGCTAGCGCGGCCTACGAGCAGTACTTC. Translated, this is CASSPPASAAYEQYF.